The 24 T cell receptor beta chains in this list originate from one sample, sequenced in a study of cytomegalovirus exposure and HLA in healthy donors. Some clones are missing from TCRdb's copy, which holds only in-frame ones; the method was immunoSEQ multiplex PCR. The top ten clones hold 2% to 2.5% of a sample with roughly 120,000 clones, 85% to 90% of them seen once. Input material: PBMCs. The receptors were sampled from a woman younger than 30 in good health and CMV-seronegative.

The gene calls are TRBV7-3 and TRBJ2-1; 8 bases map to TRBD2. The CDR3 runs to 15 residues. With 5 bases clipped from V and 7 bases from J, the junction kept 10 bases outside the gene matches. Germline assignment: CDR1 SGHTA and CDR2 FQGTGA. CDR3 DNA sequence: TGTGCCAGCAGCCCGTACGGGAGGGCCAGGAATGAGCAGTTCTTC. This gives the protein CASSPYGRARNEQFF.

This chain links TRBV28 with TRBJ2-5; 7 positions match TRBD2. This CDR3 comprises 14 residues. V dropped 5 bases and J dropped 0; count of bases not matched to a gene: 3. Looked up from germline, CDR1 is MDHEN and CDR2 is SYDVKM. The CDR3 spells CASSPAGNQETQYF. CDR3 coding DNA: TGTGCCAGCAGTCCAGCGGGGAACCAAGAGACCCAGTACTTC.

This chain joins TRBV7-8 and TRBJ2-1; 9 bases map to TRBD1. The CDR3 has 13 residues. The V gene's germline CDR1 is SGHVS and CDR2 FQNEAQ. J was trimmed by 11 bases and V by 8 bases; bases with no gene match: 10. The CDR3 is CASGSGGTGQQFF. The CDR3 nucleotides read TGTGCCAGCGGCTCTGGGGGGACAGGGCAGCAGTTCTTC.

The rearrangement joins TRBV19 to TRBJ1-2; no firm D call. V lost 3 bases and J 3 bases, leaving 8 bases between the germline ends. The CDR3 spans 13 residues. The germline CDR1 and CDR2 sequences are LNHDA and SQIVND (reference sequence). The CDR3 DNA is TGTGCCAGTAGTATGCTGAGGGACTATGGCTACACCTTC. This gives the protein CASSMLRDYGYTF. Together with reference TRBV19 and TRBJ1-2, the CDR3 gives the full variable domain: DGGITQSPKYLFRKEGQNVTLSCEQNLNHDAMYWYRQDPGQGLRLIYYSQIVNDFQKGDIAEGYSVSREKKESFPLTVTSAQKNPTAFYLCASSMLRDYGYTFGSGTRLTVV.

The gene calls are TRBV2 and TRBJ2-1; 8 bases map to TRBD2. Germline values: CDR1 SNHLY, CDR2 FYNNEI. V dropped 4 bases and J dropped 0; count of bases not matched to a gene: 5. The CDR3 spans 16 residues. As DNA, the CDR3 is TGTGCCAGCAGTGGGTCGGGGGGGATCTCCTACAATGAGCAGTTCTTC. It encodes CASSGSGGISYNEQFF.

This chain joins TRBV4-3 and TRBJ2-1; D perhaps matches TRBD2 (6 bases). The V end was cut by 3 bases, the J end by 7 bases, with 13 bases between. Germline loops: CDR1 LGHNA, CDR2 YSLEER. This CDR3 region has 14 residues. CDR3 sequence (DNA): TGCGCCAGCAGCCAGGCCGGGGGTGGGAATGAGCAGTTCTTC. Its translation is CASSQAGGGNEQFF.

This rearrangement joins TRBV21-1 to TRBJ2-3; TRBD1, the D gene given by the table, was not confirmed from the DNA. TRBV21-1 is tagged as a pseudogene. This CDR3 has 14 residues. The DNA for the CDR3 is TGTGCCAGCAGTCTCGGACACTTCACGGATACGCAGTATTTT. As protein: CASSLGHFTDTQYF.

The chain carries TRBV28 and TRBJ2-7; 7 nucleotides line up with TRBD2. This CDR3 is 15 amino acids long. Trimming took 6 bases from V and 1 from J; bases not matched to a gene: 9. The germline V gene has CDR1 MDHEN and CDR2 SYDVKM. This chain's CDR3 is CASRSTSDPSYEQYF. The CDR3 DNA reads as TGTGCCAGCAGGTCCACTAGCGACCCTTCCTACGAGCAGTACTTC.

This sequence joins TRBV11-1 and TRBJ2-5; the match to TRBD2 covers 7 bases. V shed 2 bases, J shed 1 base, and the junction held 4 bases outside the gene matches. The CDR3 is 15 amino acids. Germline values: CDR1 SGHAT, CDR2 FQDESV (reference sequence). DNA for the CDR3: TGTGCCAGCAGCTTAAATCGCGGGGGCCAAGAGACCCAGTACTTC. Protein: CASSLNRGGQETQYF.

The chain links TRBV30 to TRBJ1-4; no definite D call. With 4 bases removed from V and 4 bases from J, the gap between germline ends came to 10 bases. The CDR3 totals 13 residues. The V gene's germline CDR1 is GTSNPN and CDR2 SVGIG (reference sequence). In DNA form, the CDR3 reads TGTGCCTGGAATTCGGGGTTTAATGAAAAACTGTTTTTT. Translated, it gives CAWNSGFNEKLFF.

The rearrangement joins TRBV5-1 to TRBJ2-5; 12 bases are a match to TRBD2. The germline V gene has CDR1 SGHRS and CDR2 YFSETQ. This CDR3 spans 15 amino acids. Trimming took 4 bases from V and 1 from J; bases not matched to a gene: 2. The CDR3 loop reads CASSILAGGQETQYF. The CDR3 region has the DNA TGCGCCAGCAGCATACTAGCGGGGGGCCAAGAGACCCAGTACTTC.

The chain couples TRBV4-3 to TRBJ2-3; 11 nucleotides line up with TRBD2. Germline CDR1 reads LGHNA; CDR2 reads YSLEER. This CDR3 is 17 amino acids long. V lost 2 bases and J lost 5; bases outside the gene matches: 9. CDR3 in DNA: TGCGCCAGCAGCCAACTCCTCCTAGCGGGAGGAGAAGATACGCAGTATTTT. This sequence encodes CASSQLLLAGGEDTQYF.

This CDR3 is CASSLRQLAGTNYEQYF. The DNA for the CDR3 is TGTGCCAGCAGCTTGCGGCAACTAGCGGGGACCAATTACGAGCAGTACTTC. This rearrangement joins TRBV5-4 to TRBJ2-7; 10 bases match TRBD2. Trimming removed 1 base from V and 4 bases from J; junction bases left unmatched: 11. This CDR3 is 17 amino acids long. Germline CDR1 reads SGHNT; CDR2 reads YYREEE (reference sequence). The full variable domain, in which reference TRBV5-4 and TRBJ2-7 provide the parts outside the CDR3, is ETGVTQSPTHLIKTRGQQVTLRCSSQSGHNTVSWYQQALGQGPQFIFQYYREEENGRGNFPPRFSGLQFPNYSSELNVNALELDDSALYLCASSLRQLAGTNYEQYFGPGTRLTVT.

CDR3 in amino acids: CASSLGQGAADTQYF. The CDR3 DNA follows: TGCGCCAGCAGCTTGGGACAGGGGGCTGCAGATACGCAGTATTTT. This chain uses TRBV5-1 with TRBJ2-3, with 10 bases aligning to TRBD1. The germline V gene has CDR1 SGHRS and CDR2 YFSETQ. CDR3 length equals 15 residues. Unmatched junction bases numbered 2, after V lost 0 bases and J lost 4 bases.

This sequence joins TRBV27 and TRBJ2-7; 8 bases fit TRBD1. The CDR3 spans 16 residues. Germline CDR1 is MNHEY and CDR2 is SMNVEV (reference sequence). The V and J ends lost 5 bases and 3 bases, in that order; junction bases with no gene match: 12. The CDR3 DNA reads TGTGCCAGCAGTCCGTCCCTGGACAGGGTACTCTACGAGCAGTACTTC. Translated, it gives CASSPSLDRVLYEQYF.

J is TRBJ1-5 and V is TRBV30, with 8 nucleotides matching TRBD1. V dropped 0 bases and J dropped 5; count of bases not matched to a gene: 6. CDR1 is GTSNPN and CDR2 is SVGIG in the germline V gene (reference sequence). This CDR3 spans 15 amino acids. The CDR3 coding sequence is TGTGCCTGGAGTGTAGGGGCAGGGGGCTATCAGCCCCAGCATTTT. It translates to CAWSVGAGGYQPQHF.

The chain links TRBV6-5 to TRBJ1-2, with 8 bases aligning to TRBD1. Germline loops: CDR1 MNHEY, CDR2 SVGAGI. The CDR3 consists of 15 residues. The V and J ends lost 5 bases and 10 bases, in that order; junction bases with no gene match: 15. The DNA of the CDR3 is TGTGCCAGCAGTCTTAGCGCCGGGACAGGATTCGCCTACACCTTC. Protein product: CASSLSAGTGFAYTF.

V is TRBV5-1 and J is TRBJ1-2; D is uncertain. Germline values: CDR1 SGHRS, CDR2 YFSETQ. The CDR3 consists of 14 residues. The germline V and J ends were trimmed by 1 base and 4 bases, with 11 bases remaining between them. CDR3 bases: TGCGCCAGCAGCTTGACGGGGTCGGCCTATGGCTACACCTTC. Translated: CASSLTGSAYGYTF.

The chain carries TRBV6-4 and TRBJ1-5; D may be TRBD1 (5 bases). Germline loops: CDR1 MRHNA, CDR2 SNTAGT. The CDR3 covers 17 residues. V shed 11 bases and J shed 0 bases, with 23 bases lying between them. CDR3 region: CAWGVRLLKGSNQPQHF. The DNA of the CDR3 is TGTGCCTGGGGCGTAAGACTTTTGAAGGGTAGCAATCAGCCCCAGCATTTT.

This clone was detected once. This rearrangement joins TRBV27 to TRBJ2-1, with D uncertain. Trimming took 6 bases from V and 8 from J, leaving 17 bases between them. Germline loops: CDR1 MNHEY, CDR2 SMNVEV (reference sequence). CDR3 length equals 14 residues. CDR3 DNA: TGTGCCAGCAGCCCAACACAGATCTATCATGAGCAGTTCTTC. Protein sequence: CASSPTQIYHEQFF.

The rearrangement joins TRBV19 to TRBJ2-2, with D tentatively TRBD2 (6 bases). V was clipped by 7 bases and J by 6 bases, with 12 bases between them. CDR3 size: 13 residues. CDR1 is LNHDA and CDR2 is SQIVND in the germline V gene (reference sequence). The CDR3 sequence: CASTKRESGELFF. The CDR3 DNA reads TGTGCCAGTACCAAACGGGAGTCCGGGGAGCTGTTTTTT.

This CDR3 is CASSDALAGGTYEQYF. Written as DNA, the CDR3 is TGTGCCAGCAGTGACGCCCTAGCGGGAGGGACCTACGAGCAGTACTTC. This chain links TRBV6-1 with TRBJ2-7; 12 nucleotides match TRBD2. The CDR3 has 16 residues. J lost 2 bases, V lost 3 bases, and 5 bases had no gene match. Germline CDR1 MNHNS, CDR2 SASEGT.

The chain's CDR3 is CASSEGTPSNEQFF. CDR3 in DNA: TGTGCCAGTTCGGAGGGGACTCCCTCCAATGAGCAGTTCTTC. The chain is built from TRBV6-4 and TRBJ2-1, with D perhaps TRBD2 (6 bases). The CDR3 extends over 14 amino acids. The germline V and J ends were trimmed by 9 bases and 6 bases, with 18 bases remaining between them. Germline values: CDR1 MRHNA, CDR2 SNTAGT.

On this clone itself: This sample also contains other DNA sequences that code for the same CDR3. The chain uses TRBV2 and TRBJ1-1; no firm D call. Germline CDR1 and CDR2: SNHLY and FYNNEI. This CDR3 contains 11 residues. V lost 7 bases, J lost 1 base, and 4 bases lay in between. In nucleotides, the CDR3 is TGTGCCAGCACCAAGAACACTGAAGCTTTCTTT. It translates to CASTKNTEAFF.